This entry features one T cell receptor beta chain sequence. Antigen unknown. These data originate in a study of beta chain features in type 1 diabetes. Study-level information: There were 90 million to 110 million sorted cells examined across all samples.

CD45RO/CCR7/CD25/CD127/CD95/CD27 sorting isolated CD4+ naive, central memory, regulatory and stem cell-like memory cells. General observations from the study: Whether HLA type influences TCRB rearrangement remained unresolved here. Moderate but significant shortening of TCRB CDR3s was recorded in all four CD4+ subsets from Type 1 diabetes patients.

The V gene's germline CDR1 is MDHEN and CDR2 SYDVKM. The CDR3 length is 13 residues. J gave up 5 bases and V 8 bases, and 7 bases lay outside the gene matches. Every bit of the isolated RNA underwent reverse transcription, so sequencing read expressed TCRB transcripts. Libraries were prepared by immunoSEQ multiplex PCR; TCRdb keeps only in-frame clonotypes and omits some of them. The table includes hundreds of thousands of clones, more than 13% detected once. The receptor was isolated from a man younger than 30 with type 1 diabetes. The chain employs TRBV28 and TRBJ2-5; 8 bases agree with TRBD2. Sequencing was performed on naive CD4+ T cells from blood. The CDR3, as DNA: TGTGCCAGCGACGGGGGGGCACATGAGACCCAGTACTTC. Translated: CASDGGAHETQYF.